This TCR beta chain was retrieved from a study of blood T cell repertoires in COVID-19 (TCRdb year 2020). In terms of the full investigation: Samples from collaborators originated in the United States, Italy and Spain and spanned both the acute and convalescent phases of COVID-19. Nearly every sample came with metadata listing a de-identified subject ID, COVID-19 status, age in years and sex. The material from the prospective study consisted of cDNA or gDNA derived from T cells, B-cell-depleted T cells, or PBMCs. Subjects who had been exposed to COVID-19, were actively infected with it, or had recovered from it provided the deeply sampled blood TCRbeta repertoires that made up the dataset. Where HLA class I and class II types were available, the types were taken from metadata supplied by the sample provider, not from assay-based typing. The repertoires were released in a freely available public database intended as a resource for research on the immune response to SARS-CoV-2. Samples came from the ongoing ImmuneRACE study (first 160 participants) plus 1,254 subjects from 6 global collaborators.

Of note for this clone: The specificity of this receptor is unknown. Base qualities are not at hand, and no much larger clone is one base apart.

The CDR3 goes from the cysteine to the phenylalanine over 13 residues. The kept DNA is CDR3 alone, 39 bases in frame from the first base. Via the germline V gene, CDR1 is KGHDR and CDR2 SFDVKD. A distance of 12 bases separates the germline ends of V and J, which lose 5 bases and 8 bases respectively. Collaborating institutions collected whole blood in K2EDTA tubes following their own protocols. For TCRbeta analysis, collaborators shipped samples as frozen whole blood, isolated PBMCs, or DNA extracted from either of those sample types. TCRbeta CDR3 regions were amplified from genomic DNA by means of the immunoSEQ Assay, a bias-controlled multiplex PCR. The authors' analysis ran thus. Within the assay, amplification of reference gene primers was used to estimate how many nucleated cells each sample contained. To quantify the absolute abundance of each unique TCRbeta CDR3 rearrangement, sequence reads were collapsed and filtered. For each sample, productive Simpson clonality was calculated as the square root of Simpson's diversity index across productive rearrangements. In TCRdb, the immuneACCESS table is reduced to in-frame sequences with V and J assigned. These tables do not hold every clone; where another copy was compared, an unresolved V gene accounts for under half, and the others remain unexplained. D and trimming come from the DNA, and the V and J calls and clone size come from that table. The sample table holds some 80,000 clones, of which around 79% were seen once. In total, the top ten clones hold approximately 16% of the sample.

What the work shows at the level of the full study, not this receptor alone: Clinical and demographic metadata were provided uncurated, with the amount varying by source and participant.

The sample was peripheral blood. The rearrangement combines TRBV24-1 with TRBJ2-1, and possibly TRBD2, on 5 matching bases. This sequence originates from a human donor in a cohort sampled during active COVID-19. CDR3 region: CATSAMEDHEQFF. The nucleotide sequence is TGTGCCACCAGTGCGATGGAGGACCATGAGCAGTTCTTC.